Listed below are T cell receptor beta chains from one sample, sequenced in a study of blood T cell repertoires in COVID-19. Using immunoSEQ multiplex PCR, the repertoire was profiled, and TCRdb retains in-frame clones only, with some absent. The table includes about 200,000 clones, 80% to 90% detected once. Sequencing was done on a sample of peripheral blood. These receptors all stem from a man older than 75 with acute or convalescent COVID-19. CDR3s include the opening cysteine and the closing phenylalanine or tryptophan. D genes are given only for firm matches. Size tells how often a clone was seen (once, few, many) or the class of an expanded clone, and some rows leave it out.

v_call: TRBV2; j_call: TRBJ2-7; d_call: TRBD1; clone_size: once; cdr3_aa: CASRSQGSSYEQYF; cdr3_nt: TGTGCCAGCAGATCACAGGGGTCCTCCTACGAGCAGTACTTC
v_call: TRBV6-2/TRBV6-3; j_call: TRBJ2-3; d_call: TRBD2; clone_size: NA; cdr3_aa: CASSYSRRLADGTDTQYF; cdr3_nt: TGTGCCAGCAGTTACTCGCGAAGGCTAGCGGACGGCACAGATACGCAGTATTTT
v_call: TRBV15; j_call: TRBJ2-7; d_call: NA; clone_size: NA; cdr3_aa: CATSRDLLTGHASGPSYEQYF; cdr3_nt: TGTGCCACCAGCAGAGATCTGCTGACAGGGCATGCTAGCGGGCCCTCCTACGAGCAGTACTTC
v_call: TRBV18; j_call: TRBJ2-2; d_call: TRBD1; clone_size: NA; cdr3_aa: CASSGGQGRAGELFF; cdr3_nt: TGTGCCAGCTCAGGAGGACAGGGCAGGGCCGGGGAGCTGTTTTTT
v_call: TRBV5-1; j_call: TRBJ1-6; d_call: NA; clone_size: NA; cdr3_aa: CASSLEQGVNSPLHF; cdr3_nt: TGCGCCAGCAGCTTGGAACAGGGAGTAAATTCACCCCTCCACTTT
v_call: TRBV27; j_call: TRBJ2-7; d_call: NA; clone_size: NA; cdr3_aa: CASVSWGPSYEQYF; cdr3_nt: TGTGCCAGCGTTAGCTGGGGGCCCTCCTACGAGCAGTACTTC
v_call: TRBV13; j_call: TRBJ1-2; d_call: TRBD1; clone_size: NA; cdr3_aa: CASSPDRGVYGYTF; cdr3_nt: TGTGCCAGCAGCCCGGACAGGGGGGTCTATGGCTACACCTTC
v_call: TRBV6-2/TRBV6-3; j_call: TRBJ2-1; d_call: NA; clone_size: NA; cdr3_aa: CASSRRGLNNNEQFF; cdr3_nt: TGTGCCAGCAGCCGACGGGGACTGAATAACAATGAGCAGTTCTTC
v_call: TRBV19; j_call: TRBJ1-1; d_call: TRBD1; clone_size: NA; cdr3_aa: CASSTTGGSRFFF; cdr3_nt: TGTGCCAGTAGTACAACAGGGGGGTCCCGCTTTTTCTTT
v_call: TRBV9; j_call: TRBJ1-1; d_call: NA; clone_size: NA; cdr3_aa: CASSATASGAEAFF; cdr3_nt: TGTGCCAGCAGCGCAACAGCCTCCGGGGCTGAAGCTTTCTTT
v_call: TRBV19; j_call: TRBJ2-1; d_call: TRBD2; clone_size: NA; cdr3_aa: CASKLGLADEQFF; cdr3_nt: TGTGCCAGTAAGCTGGGACTAGCTGATGAGCAGTTCTTC
v_call: TRBV4-3; j_call: TRBJ2-1; d_call: TRBD2; clone_size: NA; cdr3_aa: CASSQRTSGAYNEQFF; cdr3_nt: TGCGCCAGCAGCCAGAGGACTAGCGGAGCCTACAATGAGCAGTTCTTC
v_call: TRBV6-5; j_call: TRBJ2-4; d_call: TRBD1; clone_size: NA; cdr3_aa: CASSQGQGAKNIQYF; cdr3_nt: TGTGCCAGCAGTCAGGGACAGGGAGCCAAAAACATTCAGTACTTC
v_call: TRBV24-1; j_call: TRBJ2-5; d_call: TRBD1; clone_size: NA; cdr3_aa: CATSGGQGKETQYF; cdr3_nt: TGTGCCACCAGTGGGGGACAGGGTAAAGAGACCCAGTACTTC
v_call: TRBV6-5; j_call: TRBJ2-2; d_call: NA; clone_size: NA; cdr3_aa: CASKGETNTGELFF; cdr3_nt: TGTGCCAGCAAGGGGGAAACGAACACCGGGGAGCTGTTTTTT
v_call: TRBV2; j_call: TRBJ2-2; d_call: NA; clone_size: NA; cdr3_aa: CASVGGPNTGELFF; cdr3_nt: TGTGCCAGCGTTGGGGGCCCGAACACCGGGGAGCTGTTTTTT
v_call: TRBV10-3; j_call: TRBJ2-3; d_call: NA; clone_size: once; cdr3_aa: CASAGTPYTDTQYF; cdr3_nt: TGTGCCAGCGCCGGGACACCCTACACAGATACGCAGTATTTT
v_call: TRBV18; j_call: TRBJ2-2; d_call: TRBD1; clone_size: NA; cdr3_aa: CASSPRTGGATGELFF; cdr3_nt: TGTGCCAGCTCTCCCAGGACAGGGGGCGCCACCGGGGAGCTGTTTTTT
v_call: TRBV2; j_call: TRBJ1-1; d_call: NA; clone_size: once; cdr3_aa: CASSVSRQDNEAFF; cdr3_nt: TGTGCCAGCAGTGTATCCCGTCAGGACAATGAAGCTTTCTTT
v_call: TRBV5-1; j_call: TRBJ2-2; d_call: NA; clone_size: NA; cdr3_aa: CASSRWGDTGELFF; cdr3_nt: TGCGCCAGCAGTAGGTGGGGAGACACCGGGGAGCTGTTTTTT
v_call: TRBV10-1; j_call: TRBJ1-6; d_call: NA; clone_size: NA; cdr3_aa: CASSRDYNSPLHF; cdr3_nt: TGCGCCAGCAGCAGGGATTATAATTCACCCCTCCACTTT
v_call: TRBV18; j_call: TRBJ1-1; d_call: NA; clone_size: NA; cdr3_aa: CASSPPGRNTEAFF; cdr3_nt: TGTGCCAGCTCACCACCAGGGAGGAACACTGAAGCTTTCTTT
v_call: TRBV2; j_call: TRBJ1-5; d_call: NA; clone_size: few; cdr3_aa: CASSFGQSTNQPQHF; cdr3_nt: TGTGCCAGCAGCTTCGGACAGTCAACCAATCAGCCCCAGCATTTT
v_call: TRBV5-6; j_call: TRBJ2-3; d_call: TRBD1; clone_size: NA; cdr3_aa: CASSLWGTGRTDTQYF; cdr3_nt: TGTGCCAGCAGCTTGTGGGGGACAGGGCGGACAGATACGCAGTATTTT
v_call: TRBV18; j_call: TRBJ2-3; d_call: NA; clone_size: NA; cdr3_aa: CVSSPGELSTDTQYF; cdr3_nt: TGTGTCAGCTCACCCGGGGAACTTAGCACAGATACGCAGTATTTT
v_call: TRBV7-9; j_call: TRBJ1-2; d_call: NA; clone_size: NA; cdr3_aa: CASSLSSDRGGYTF; cdr3_nt: TGTGCCAGCAGCTTATCATCGGACAGAGGGGGCTACACCTTC
v_call: TRBV7-6; j_call: TRBJ2-2; d_call: NA; clone_size: NA; cdr3_aa: CASSLEAATSNTGELFF; cdr3_nt: TGTGCCAGCAGCTTAGAGGCTGCGACATCTAACACCGGGGAGCTGTTTTTT
v_call: TRBV9; j_call: TRBJ2-2; d_call: NA; clone_size: NA; cdr3_aa: CASSPGQFTGELFF; cdr3_nt: TGTGCCAGCAGCCCGGGACAATTCACCGGGGAGCTGTTTTTT
v_call: TRBV24-1; j_call: TRBJ1-5; d_call: TRBD1; clone_size: NA; cdr3_aa: CATSEGGQGRPQHF; cdr3_nt: TGTGCCACCAGTGAAGGGGGACAGGGGAGACCCCAGCATTTT
v_call: TRBV7-6; j_call: TRBJ2-5; d_call: TRBD2; clone_size: NA; cdr3_aa: CASSFGGSGSETQYF; cdr3_nt: TGTGCCAGCAGCTTCGGGGGGAGCGGGAGCGAGACCCAGTACTTC
v_call: TRBV4-1; j_call: TRBJ1-6; d_call: NA; clone_size: NA; cdr3_aa: CASSQNRVAGDISPLHF; cdr3_nt: TGCGCCAGCAGCCAAAACCGGGTGGCAGGGGATATCTCACCCCTCCACTTT
v_call: TRBV6-6; j_call: TRBJ2-7; d_call: TRBD2; clone_size: few; cdr3_aa: CASSYGSGRVYEQYF; cdr3_nt: TGTGCCAGCAGTTACGGAAGCGGGAGAGTCTACGAGCAGTACTTC
v_call: TRBV5-1; j_call: TRBJ2-3; d_call: NA; clone_size: NA; cdr3_aa: CASSLLSADTQYF; cdr3_nt: TGCGCCAGCAGCTTGCTGTCCGCAGATACGCAGTATTTT
v_call: TRBV28; j_call: TRBJ2-3; d_call: NA; clone_size: few; cdr3_aa: CASNSGGIPGTQYF; cdr3_nt: TGTGCCAGCAACTCGGGGGGCATCCCCGGTACGCAGTATTTT
v_call: TRBV7-2; j_call: TRBJ2-5; d_call: NA; clone_size: few; cdr3_aa: CASSGTTPETQYF; cdr3_nt: TGTGCCAGCAGTGGGACAACCCCCGAGACCCAGTACTTC
v_call: TRBV6-4; j_call: TRBJ2-1; d_call: TRBD1; clone_size: NA; cdr3_aa: CASSQDRGMDEQFF; cdr3_nt: TGTGCCAGCAGCCAGGACAGGGGGATGGATGAGCAGTTCTTC
v_call: TRBV7-9; j_call: TRBJ1-5; d_call: TRBD1; clone_size: few; cdr3_aa: CASSSGTGNQPQHF; cdr3_nt: TGTGCCAGCAGTTCGGGGACAGGCAATCAGCCCCAGCATTTT
v_call: TRBV4-1; j_call: TRBJ2-3; d_call: TRBD2; clone_size: NA; cdr3_aa: CASSLTSGGTDTQYF; cdr3_nt: TGCGCCAGCAGCCTAACTAGCGGGGGGACAGATACGCAGTATTTT
v_call: TRBV29-1; j_call: TRBJ1-2; d_call: TRBD1; clone_size: few; cdr3_aa: CSVEPTGVFYGYTF; cdr3_nt: TGCAGCGTTGAACCCACAGGGGTCTTCTATGGCTACACCTTC
v_call: TRBV5-4; j_call: TRBJ2-2; d_call: TRBD2; clone_size: once; cdr3_aa: CASSLDLAGHTGELFF; cdr3_nt: TGTGCCAGCAGCTTGGACCTAGCGGGACACACCGGGGAGCTGTTTTTT
v_call: TRBV7-9; j_call: TRBJ2-3; d_call: NA; clone_size: NA; cdr3_aa: CASSSGTRADTQYF; cdr3_nt: TGTGCCAGCAGCTCTGGGACTCGCGCAGATACGCAGTATTTT
v_call: TRBV19; j_call: TRBJ1-5; d_call: NA; clone_size: few; cdr3_aa: CASSWGQYNQPQHF; cdr3_nt: TGTGCCAGTTCGTGGGGGCAGTACAATCAGCCCCAGCATTTT
v_call: TRBV5-1; j_call: TRBJ2-3; d_call: TRBD2; clone_size: NA; cdr3_aa: CASSQGLATDTQYF; cdr3_nt: TGCGCCAGCAGCCAGGGACTAGCGACAGATACGCAGTATTTT
v_call: TRBV19; j_call: TRBJ1-2; d_call: NA; clone_size: NA; cdr3_aa: CASSPYGGTNYGYTF; cdr3_nt: TGTGCCAGTAGTCCCTATGGGGGGACGAACTATGGCTACACCTTC
v_call: TRBV29-1; j_call: TRBJ1-5; d_call: NA; clone_size: NA; cdr3_aa: CSVGDGNQPQHF; cdr3_nt: TGCAGCGTAGGAGACGGAAATCAGCCCCAGCATTTT
v_call: TRBV5-1; j_call: TRBJ2-2; d_call: NA; clone_size: NA; cdr3_aa: CASSLGETANTGELFF; cdr3_nt: TGCGCCAGCAGCTTGGGTGAGACAGCGAACACCGGGGAGCTGTTTTTT
v_call: TRBV19; j_call: TRBJ2-2; d_call: NA; clone_size: NA; cdr3_aa: CASSRTTGAFTGELFF; cdr3_nt: TGTGCCAGTAGTCGGACTACAGGGGCCTTCACCGGGGAGCTGTTTTTT
v_call: TRBV28; j_call: TRBJ1-2; d_call: TRBD1; clone_size: NA; cdr3_aa: CASSLGQGSSGYTF; cdr3_nt: TGTGCCAGCAGTTTGGGACAGGGAAGTTCCGGCTACACCTTC
v_call: TRBV27; j_call: TRBJ2-7; d_call: TRBD2; clone_size: NA; cdr3_aa: CASSLGGAAFYEQYF; cdr3_nt: TGTGCCAGCAGTCTGGGAGGGGCGGCCTTCTACGAGCAGTACTTC
v_call: TRBV19; j_call: TRBJ1-2; d_call: NA; clone_size: NA; cdr3_aa: CASSIQGINYGYTF; cdr3_nt: TGTGCCAGTAGTATTCAGGGGATAAACTATGGCTACACCTTC
v_call: TRBV11-2; j_call: TRBJ2-1; d_call: TRBD2; clone_size: NA; cdr3_aa: CASSRTSGMQYEQFF; cdr3_nt: TGTGCCAGCAGCCGGACTAGCGGGATGCAGTATGAGCAGTTCTTC
v_call: TRBV27; j_call: TRBJ2-5; d_call: NA; clone_size: NA; cdr3_aa: CASSPRDNQETQYF; cdr3_nt: TGTGCCAGCAGTCCACGGGACAACCAAGAGACCCAGTACTTC
v_call: TRBV4-1; j_call: TRBJ2-7; d_call: NA; clone_size: NA; cdr3_aa: CASSQGLAASYEQYF; cdr3_nt: TGCGCCAGCAGCCAAGGGTTAGCGGCCTCCTACGAGCAGTACTTC
v_call: TRBV6-5; j_call: TRBJ1-2; d_call: NA; clone_size: NA; cdr3_aa: CASSYSELYGYTF; cdr3_nt: TGTGCCAGCAGTTACTCCGAACTTTATGGCTACACCTTC
v_call: TRBV6-6; j_call: TRBJ1-1; d_call: NA; clone_size: NA; cdr3_aa: CASIRGGAGVDNTEAFF; cdr3_nt: TGTGCCAGCATTCGAGGGGGGGCCGGCGTCGACAACACTGAAGCTTTCTTT
v_call: TRBV10-3; j_call: TRBJ2-3; d_call: TRBD1; clone_size: NA; cdr3_aa: CAIRRGTGRTDTQYF; cdr3_nt: TGTGCCATCAGGAGGGGGACAGGGCGCACAGATACGCAGTATTTT
v_call: TRBV5-4; j_call: TRBJ1-2; d_call: TRBD1; clone_size: few; cdr3_aa: CASSGQGVSTGYGYTF; cdr3_nt: TGTGCCAGCAGCGGACAGGGTGTTAGTACTGGGTATGGCTACACCTTC
v_call: TRBV19; j_call: TRBJ2-2; d_call: TRBD2; clone_size: NA; cdr3_aa: CASKTLAGGWTGELFF; cdr3_nt: TGTGCCAGTAAGACACTAGCGGGAGGGTGGACCGGGGAGCTGTTTTTT